This is a list of T cell receptor beta chains from one sample in a study of beta chain features in type 1 diabetes. The data were produced by immunoSEQ multiplex PCR, yet TCRdb's version contains in-frame clones alone and is incomplete. The table shows about 340,000 clones, with about a tenth occurring only once. Sequenced: central memory CD4+ T cells from blood. The receptor source for this set is a man aged 30 to 45 with type 1 diabetes. Each CDR3 is given with its conserved first and last residue. The order of the fields is J gene, V gene, CDR3 protein.

J: TRBJ2-3
V: TRBV11-3
CDR3: CASSRSGTGGLDTQYF

J: TRBJ1-6
V: TRBV7-9
CDR3: CASSLPRNNSPLHF

J: TRBJ2-5
V: TRBV7-9
CDR3: CASSLALIEETQYF

J: TRBJ1-2
V: TRBV30
CDR3: CAWSVSGFGYTF

J: TRBJ1-5
V: TRBV2
CDR3: CASTETGGVEPQHF

J: TRBJ1-2
V: TRBV9
CDR3: CASSVDAGQGAYGYTF

J: TRBJ2-7
V: TRBV27
CDR3: CASSWDRGNYEQYF

J: TRBJ1-5
V: TRBV19
CDR3: CASSIYAGNQPQHF

J: TRBJ2-1
V: TRBV7-2
CDR3: CASSLTSDEQFF

J: TRBJ1-1
V: TRBV5-1
CDR3: CASSLAGRPPNTEAFF

J: TRBJ1-5
V: TRBV27
CDR3: CASSQPPLLDIALYSNQPQHF

J: TRBJ2-1
V: TRBV7-2
CDR3: CASSLGDLANEQFF

J: TRBJ1-4
V: TRBV10-2
CDR3: CASNHGPNEKLFF

J: TRBJ2-2
V: TRBV4-3
CDR3: CASSLGLAQNTGELFF

J: TRBJ2-7
V: TRBV7-6
CDR3: CASSQSAIAGSEQYF

J: TRBJ2-3
V: TRBV7-2
CDR3: CASSLETLDTQYF

J: TRBJ2-3
V: TRBV7-2
CDR3: CASSAKGADGGTQYF

J: TRBJ2-1
V: TRBV6-1
CDR3: CASSEQGVSYNEQFF

J: TRBJ2-3
V: TRBV5-6
CDR3: CASSLEGVRTDTQYF